The T cell receptor (beta chain) under discussion was sequenced for a study of blood T cells in healthy people across ages. Study-level information: Template switching picked up about one barcoded beta molecule for each two T cells.

Total RNA extracted from each sample amounted to at least 6 micrograms. This clonotype has only a few counts. Antigen unknown. Study-level findings and limits: More naive CD4+ cells and higher diversity were found in long-lived than in aged donors. Diversity of TCR beta per million T cells declined in a roughly linear way with age.

Trimming removed 1 base at V and 2 bases at J, with 11 bases between. CDR3 length: 15 amino acids. Germline V gene data show CDR1 as LGHNA and CDR2 as YSLEER. Together with a sample-barcoded 5' primer, a J-beta primer mix was included in a second PCR lasting about 7 to 11 cycles. TCRdb processed the 5' RACE reads anew with MiXCR; each CDR3 protein has one entry. The data hold 1.5 million to 2 million distinct CDR3 sequences, with 49% observed a single time. This sequence joins TRBV4-3 and TRBJ1-2; D uncertain. The receptor comes from a woman aged 35 to 49 in good health. The sample taken for sequencing was blood. CDR3 amino acids: CASSQVRQANYGYTF. For the CDR3, the DNA is TGCGCCAGCAGCCAAGTAAGGCAGGCCAACTATGGCTACACCTTC.